This record looks at one T cell receptor (beta chain) sequence and its context. Antigen specificity is unknown. Median post-mortem interval was 9.75 hours for GI, liver, skin and lymphoid tissues. Clones were sequenced by immunoSEQ multiplex PCR, and TCRdb holds only the in-frame ones, with some missing. This sample has some 7,900 clones, with approximately 80% found just once. The sample originates from a study of tissue T cells after allogeneic stem cell transplantation. V shed 2 bases and J shed 2 bases, with 15 bases lying between them. The CDR3 has 15 amino acids. CDR1 and CDR2 from the germline V gene are GTSNPN and SVGIG (reference sequence). Overall study findings and caveats: TCR repertoires tracked anatomic similarity, regardless of disease or transplant status. Tissue-detected TCR repertoire was only partly captured by blood and spleen T cells.

The sequence was obtained from a male patient older than 55 with steroid-refractory graft-versus-host disease after an allogeneic stem cell transplant. T cells may partly derive from the graft donor. The sequences come from skin, collected at autopsy. This chain links TRBV30 with TRBJ1-2; D is possibly TRBD1 (5 bases). The CDR3 is CAWSWGEEINYGYTF. DNA of the CDR3: TGTGCCTGGAGTTGGGGGGAGGAGATAAACTATGGCTACACCTTC. Looking up the rest from reference TRBV30 and TRBJ1-2 gives the full variable domain: SQTIHQWPATLVQPVGSPLSLECTVEGTSNPNLYWYRQAAGRGLQLLFYSVGIGQISSEVPQNLSASRPQDRQFILSSKKLLLSDSGFYLCAWSWGEEINYGYTFGSGTRLTVV.